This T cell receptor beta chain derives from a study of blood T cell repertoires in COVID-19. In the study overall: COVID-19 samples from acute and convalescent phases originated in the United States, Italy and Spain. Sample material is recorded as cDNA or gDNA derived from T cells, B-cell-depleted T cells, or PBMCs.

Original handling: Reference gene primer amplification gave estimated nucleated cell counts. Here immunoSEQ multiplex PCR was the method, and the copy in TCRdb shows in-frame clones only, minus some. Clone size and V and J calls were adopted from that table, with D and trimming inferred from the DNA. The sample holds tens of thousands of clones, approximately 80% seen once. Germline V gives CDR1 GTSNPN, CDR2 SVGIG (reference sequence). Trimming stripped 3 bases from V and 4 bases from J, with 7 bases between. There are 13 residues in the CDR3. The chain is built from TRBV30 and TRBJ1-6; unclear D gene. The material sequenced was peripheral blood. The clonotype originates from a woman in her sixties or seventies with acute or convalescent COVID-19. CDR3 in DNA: TGTGCCTGGAGAGACTTATATAATTCACCCCTCCACTTT. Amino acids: CAWRDLYNSPLHF.